A selection of T cell receptor beta chains follows, all from one sample in a study of blood T cell repertoires in COVID-19. Repertoires were generated with immunoSEQ multiplex PCR, while TCRdb's copy carries only in-frame clones and drops some. The sample contains 150,000 to 200,000 clones, 65% to 85% of which appear only once. The sample was peripheral blood. The receptors come from a man aged 55 to 70 with active or convalescent COVID-19. The CDR3 runs from the conserved cysteine through the conserved F or W. D genes are given only for firm matches.

V,D,CDR3
TRBV12-3/TRBV12-4,-,CASSLRELGPQHF
TRBV7-9,-,CASSAQGMNTEAFF
TRBV18,TRBD1,CASSPLQGNGYEQYF
TRBV5-1,-,CASSSRGYGEKLFF
TRBV5-6,TRBD1,CASSSGQGQSPLHF
TRBV7-9,TRBD1,CASSLAQGNYGYTF
TRBV2,TRBD1,CASSRTGTSTDTQYF
TRBV29-1,-,CSVGGRLGYTF
TRBV18,-,CASSPPPAGGELFF
TRBV14,-,CASSQVGGRHSPLHF
TRBV12-5,TRBD2,CASAPGGNYNEQFF
TRBV19,-,CASSILARVHF
TRBV5-1,TRBD2,CASSTLAGTDTQYF
TRBV3-1/TRBV3-2,-,CASSQGAGPYGYTF
TRBV28,TRBD2,CASSQNPGLAGGPTDTQYF
TRBV6-5,TRBD2,CASSPLAGGSNEQFF
TRBV10-2,-,CASSDYFPGEPQHF
TRBV2,-,CASTASGLNTGELFF
TRBV4-1,-,CASSQGSHNEQFF
TRBV20-1,-,CSASEGSGYTF
TRBV24-1,-,CATSDAGRGNEQFF
TRBV2,TRBD1,CASSSGQGDYGYTF